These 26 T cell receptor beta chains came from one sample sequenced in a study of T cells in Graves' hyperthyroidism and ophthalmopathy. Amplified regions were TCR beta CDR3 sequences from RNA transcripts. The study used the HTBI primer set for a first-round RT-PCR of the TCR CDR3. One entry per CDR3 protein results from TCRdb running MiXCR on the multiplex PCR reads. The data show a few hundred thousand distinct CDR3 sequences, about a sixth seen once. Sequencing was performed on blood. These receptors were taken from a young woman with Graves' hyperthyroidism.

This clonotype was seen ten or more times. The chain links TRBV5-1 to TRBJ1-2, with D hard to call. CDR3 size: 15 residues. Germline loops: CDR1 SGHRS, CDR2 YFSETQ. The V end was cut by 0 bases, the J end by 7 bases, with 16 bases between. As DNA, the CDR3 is TGCGCCAGCAGCTTGGAGGGCCAGATCGGAACTGGCTACACCTTC. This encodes CASSLEGQIGTGYTF.

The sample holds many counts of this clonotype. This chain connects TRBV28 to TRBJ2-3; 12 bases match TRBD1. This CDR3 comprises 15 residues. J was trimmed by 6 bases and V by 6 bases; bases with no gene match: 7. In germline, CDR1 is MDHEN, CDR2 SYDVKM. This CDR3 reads CASRDRDRGRDTQYF. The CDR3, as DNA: TGTGCCAGCAGGGACCGGGACAGGGGGCGGGATACGCAGTATTTT.

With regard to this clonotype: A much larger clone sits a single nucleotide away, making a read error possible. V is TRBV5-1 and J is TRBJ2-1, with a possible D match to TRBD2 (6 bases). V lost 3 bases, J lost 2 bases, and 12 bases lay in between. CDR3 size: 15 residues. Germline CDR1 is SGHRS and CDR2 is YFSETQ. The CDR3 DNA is TGCGCCAGCAGCTGGGGGACTGAAACCTACAATGAGCAGTTCTTC. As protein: CASSWGTETYNEQFF.

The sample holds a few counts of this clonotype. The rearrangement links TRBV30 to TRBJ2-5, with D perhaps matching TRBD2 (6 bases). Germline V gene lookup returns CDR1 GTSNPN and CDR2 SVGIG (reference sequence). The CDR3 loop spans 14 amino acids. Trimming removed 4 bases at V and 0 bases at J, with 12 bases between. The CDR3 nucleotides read TGTGCCTGGATTGTGGGAGGCCACCAAGAGACCCAGTACTTC. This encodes CAWIVGGHQETQYF.

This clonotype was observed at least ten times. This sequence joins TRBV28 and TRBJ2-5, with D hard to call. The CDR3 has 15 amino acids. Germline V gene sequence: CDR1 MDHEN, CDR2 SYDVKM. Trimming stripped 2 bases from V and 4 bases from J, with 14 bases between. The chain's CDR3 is CASSLDPTRRETQYF. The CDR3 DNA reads TGTGCCAGCAGTTTAGACCCCACTCGTCGAGAGACCCAGTACTTC.

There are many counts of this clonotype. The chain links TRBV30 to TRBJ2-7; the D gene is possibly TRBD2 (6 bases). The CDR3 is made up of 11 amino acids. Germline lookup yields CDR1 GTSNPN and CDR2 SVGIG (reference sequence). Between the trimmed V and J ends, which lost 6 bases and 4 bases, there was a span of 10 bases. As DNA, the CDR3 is TGTGCCTGTGGACTAACATACGAGCAGTACTTC. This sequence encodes CACGLTYEQYF.

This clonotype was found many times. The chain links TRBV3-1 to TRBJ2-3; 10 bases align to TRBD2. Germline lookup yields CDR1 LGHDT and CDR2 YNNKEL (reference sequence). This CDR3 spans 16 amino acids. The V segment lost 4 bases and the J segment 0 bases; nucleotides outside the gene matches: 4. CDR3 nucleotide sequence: TGTGCCAGCAGCCGAACTAGCGGGGAGAGCACAGATACGCAGTATTTT. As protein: CASSRTSGESTDTQYF.

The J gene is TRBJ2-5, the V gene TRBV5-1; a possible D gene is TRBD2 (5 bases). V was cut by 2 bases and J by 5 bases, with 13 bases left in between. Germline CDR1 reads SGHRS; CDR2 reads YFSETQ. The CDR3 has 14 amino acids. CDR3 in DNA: TGCGCCAGCAGCTTACCGTCAACGGGGGAGACCCAGTACTTC. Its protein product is CASSLPSTGETQYF.

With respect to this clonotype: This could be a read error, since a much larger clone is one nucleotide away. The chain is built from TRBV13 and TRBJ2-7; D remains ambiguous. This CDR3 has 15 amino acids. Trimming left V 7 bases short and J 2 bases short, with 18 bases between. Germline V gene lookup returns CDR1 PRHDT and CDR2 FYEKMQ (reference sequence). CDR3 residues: CASNSAVWAAYEQYF. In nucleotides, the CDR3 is TGTGCCAGCAACTCTGCAGTCTGGGCGGCCTACGAGCAGTACTTC. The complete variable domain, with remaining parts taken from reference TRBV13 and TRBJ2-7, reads AAGVIQSPRHLIKEKRETATLKCYPIPRHDTVYWYQQGPGQDPQFLISFYEKMQSDKGSIPDRFSAQQFSDYHSELNMSSLELGDSALYFCASNSAVWAAYEQYFGPGTRLTVT.

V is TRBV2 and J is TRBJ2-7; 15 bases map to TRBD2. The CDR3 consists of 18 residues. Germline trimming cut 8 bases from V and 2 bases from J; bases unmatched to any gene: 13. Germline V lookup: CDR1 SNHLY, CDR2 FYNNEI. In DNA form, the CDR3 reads TGTGCCAGCTCCGGGGGCCCCGGGACTAGCGGGGGGCCCTACGAGCAGTACTTC. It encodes CASSGGPGTSGGPYEQYF.

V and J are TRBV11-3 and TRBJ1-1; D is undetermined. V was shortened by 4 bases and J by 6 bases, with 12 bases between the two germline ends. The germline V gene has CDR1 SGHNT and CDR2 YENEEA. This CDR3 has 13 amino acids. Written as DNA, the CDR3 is TGTGCCAGCAGCTCGGGCAGCTATCCTGAAGCTTTCTTT. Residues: CASSSGSYPEAFF.

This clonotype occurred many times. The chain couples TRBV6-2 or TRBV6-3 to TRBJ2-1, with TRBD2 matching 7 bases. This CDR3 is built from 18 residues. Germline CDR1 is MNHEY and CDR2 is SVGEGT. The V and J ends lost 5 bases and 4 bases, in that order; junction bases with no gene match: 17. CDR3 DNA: TGTGCCAGCAGTAGCCCCCCTCGGCTAGCGGATCTTTACAATGAGCAGTTCTTC. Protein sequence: CASSSPPRLADLYNEQFF.

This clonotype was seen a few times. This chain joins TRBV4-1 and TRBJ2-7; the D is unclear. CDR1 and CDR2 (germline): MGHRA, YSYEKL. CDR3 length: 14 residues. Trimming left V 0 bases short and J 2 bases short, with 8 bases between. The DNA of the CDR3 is TGCGCCAGCAGCCAAGAGCGCCTGACCTACGAGCAGTACTTC. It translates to CASSQERLTYEQYF.

The CDR3 loop reads CASSTYNSPLHF. Written as DNA, the CDR3 is TGTGCCAGTAGTACTTATAATTCACCCCTCCACTTT. The V gene is TRBV19, the J gene TRBJ1-6; D not resolved. The germline V gene encodes CDR1 LNHDA and CDR2 SQIVND (reference sequence). The CDR3 has 12 amino acids. Deletions cut 4 bases from V and 4 bases from J, with 2 bases between.

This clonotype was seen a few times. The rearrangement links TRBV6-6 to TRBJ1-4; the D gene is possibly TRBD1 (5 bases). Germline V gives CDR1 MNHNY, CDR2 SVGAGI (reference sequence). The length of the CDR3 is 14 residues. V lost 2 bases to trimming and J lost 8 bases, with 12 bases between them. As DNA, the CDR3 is TGTGCCAGCAGTTACGGGCGTGGGGCAGAAAAACTGTTTTTT. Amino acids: CASSYGRGAEKLFF.

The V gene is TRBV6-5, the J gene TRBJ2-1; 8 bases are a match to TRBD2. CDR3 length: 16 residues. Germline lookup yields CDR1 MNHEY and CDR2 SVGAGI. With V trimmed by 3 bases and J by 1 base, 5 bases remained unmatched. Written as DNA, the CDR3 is TGTGCCAGCAGTTATGAGCGGGAGTCGTCCTACAATGAGCAGTTCTTC. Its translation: CASSYERESSYNEQFF.

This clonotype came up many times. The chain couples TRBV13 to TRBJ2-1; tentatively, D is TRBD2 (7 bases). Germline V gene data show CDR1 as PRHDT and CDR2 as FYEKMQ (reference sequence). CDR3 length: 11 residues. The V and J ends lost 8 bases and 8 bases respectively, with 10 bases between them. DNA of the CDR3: TGTGCCAGCGAGGGGGGGGATGAGCAGTTCTTC. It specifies CASEGGDEQFF.

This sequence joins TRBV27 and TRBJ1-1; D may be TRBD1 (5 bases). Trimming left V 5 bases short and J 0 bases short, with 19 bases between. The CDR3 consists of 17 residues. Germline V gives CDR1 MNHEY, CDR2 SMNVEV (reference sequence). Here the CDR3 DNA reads TGTGCCAGCAGTCTTTGGCAGGGCCTCGGGCTGAACACTGAAGCTTTCTTT. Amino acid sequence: CASSLWQGLGLNTEAFF.

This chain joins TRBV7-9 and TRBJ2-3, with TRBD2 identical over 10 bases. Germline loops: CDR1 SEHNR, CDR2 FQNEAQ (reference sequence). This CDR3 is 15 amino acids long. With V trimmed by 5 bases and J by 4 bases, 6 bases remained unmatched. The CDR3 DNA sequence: TGTGCCAGCAGCCTCTCCAGCGGGGGGGCAGATACGCAGTATTTT. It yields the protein CASSLSSGGADTQYF.

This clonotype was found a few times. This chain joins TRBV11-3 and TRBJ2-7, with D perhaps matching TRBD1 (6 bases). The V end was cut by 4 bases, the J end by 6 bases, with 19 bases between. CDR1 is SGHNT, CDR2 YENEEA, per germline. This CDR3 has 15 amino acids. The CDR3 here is CASSSSFGQLGEQYF. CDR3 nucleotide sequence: TGTGCCAGCAGCTCTTCTTTCGGACAGTTGGGCGAGCAGTACTTC.

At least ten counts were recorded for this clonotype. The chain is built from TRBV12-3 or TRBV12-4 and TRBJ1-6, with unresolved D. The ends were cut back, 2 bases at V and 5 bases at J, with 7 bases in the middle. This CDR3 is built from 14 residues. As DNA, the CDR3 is TGTGCCAGCAGTTTAACGAGGGATAATTCACCCCTCCACTTT. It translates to CASSLTRDNSPLHF.

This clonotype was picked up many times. CDR3 protein: CASSPLPRGTRQAFF. Written as DNA, the CDR3 is TGTGCCAGCTCACCACTTCCCAGGGGGACCAGACAAGCTTTCTTT. The chain employs TRBV18 and TRBJ1-1; 7 bases line up with TRBD1. V shed 1 base and J 9 bases; nucleotides not matched to a gene: 11. CDR3 length equals 15 residues. Germline assignment: CDR1 KGHSH and CDR2 LQKENI.

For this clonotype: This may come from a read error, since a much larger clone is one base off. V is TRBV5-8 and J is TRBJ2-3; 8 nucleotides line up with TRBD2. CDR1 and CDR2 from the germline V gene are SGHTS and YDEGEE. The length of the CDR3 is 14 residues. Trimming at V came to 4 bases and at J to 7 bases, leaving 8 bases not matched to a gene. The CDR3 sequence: CASSPGLAPNTQYF. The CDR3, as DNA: TGTGCCAGCAGCCCCGGACTAGCTCCAAATACGCAGTATTTT.

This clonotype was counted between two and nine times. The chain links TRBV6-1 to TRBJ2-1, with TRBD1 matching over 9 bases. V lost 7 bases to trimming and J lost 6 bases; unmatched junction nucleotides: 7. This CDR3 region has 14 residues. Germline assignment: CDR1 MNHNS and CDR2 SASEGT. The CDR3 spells CASNPGTGTNEQFF. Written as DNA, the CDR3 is TGTGCCAGCAATCCCGGGACAGGGACCAATGAGCAGTTCTTC.

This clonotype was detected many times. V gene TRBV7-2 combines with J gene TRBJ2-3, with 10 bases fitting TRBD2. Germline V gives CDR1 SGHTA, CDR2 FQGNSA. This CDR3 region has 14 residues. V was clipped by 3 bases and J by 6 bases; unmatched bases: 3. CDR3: CASSFGLAADTQYF. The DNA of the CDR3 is TGTGCCAGCAGCTTCGGACTAGCGGCGGATACGCAGTATTTT.

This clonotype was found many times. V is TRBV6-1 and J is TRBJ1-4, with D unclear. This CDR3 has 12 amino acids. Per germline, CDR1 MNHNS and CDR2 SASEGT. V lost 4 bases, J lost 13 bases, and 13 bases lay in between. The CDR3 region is CASSARETGLFF. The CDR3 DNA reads TGTGCCAGCAGTGCACGGGAAACCGGACTGTTTTTT.